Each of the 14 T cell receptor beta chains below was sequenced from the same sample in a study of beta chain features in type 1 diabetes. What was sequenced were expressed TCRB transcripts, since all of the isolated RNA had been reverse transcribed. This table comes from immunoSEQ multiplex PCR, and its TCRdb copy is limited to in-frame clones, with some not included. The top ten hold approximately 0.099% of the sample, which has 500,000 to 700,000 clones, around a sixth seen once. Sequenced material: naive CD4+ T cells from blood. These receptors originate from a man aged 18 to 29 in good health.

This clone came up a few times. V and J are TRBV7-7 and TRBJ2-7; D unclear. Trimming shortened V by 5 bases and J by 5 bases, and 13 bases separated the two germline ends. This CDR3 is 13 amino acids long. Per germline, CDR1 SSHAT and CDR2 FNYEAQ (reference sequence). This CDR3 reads CASSPMEFHEQYF. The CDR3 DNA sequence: TGTGCCAGCAGCCCTATGGAGTTCCACGAGCAGTACTTC.

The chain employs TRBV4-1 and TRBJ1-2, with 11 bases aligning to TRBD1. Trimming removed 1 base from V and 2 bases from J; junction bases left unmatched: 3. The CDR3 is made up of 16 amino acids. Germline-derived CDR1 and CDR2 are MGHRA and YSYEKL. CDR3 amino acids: CASSQGRDRGNYGYTF. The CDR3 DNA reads TGCGCCAGCAGCCAAGGCCGGGACAGGGGGAACTATGGCTACACCTTC.

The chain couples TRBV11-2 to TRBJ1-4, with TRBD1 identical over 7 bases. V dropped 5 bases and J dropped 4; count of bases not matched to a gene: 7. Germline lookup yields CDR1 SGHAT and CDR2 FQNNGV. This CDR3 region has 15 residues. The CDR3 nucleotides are TGTGCCAGCAGCCGTCGGGACAGACTTAATGAAAAACTGTTTTTT. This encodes CASSRRDRLNEKLFF.

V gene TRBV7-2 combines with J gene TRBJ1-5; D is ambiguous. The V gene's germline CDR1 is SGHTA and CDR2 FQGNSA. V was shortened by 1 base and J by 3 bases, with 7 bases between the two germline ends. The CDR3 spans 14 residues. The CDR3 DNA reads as TGTGCCAGCAGCTTAGTCGGCGCCAATCAGCCCCAGCATTTT. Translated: CASSLVGANQPQHF.

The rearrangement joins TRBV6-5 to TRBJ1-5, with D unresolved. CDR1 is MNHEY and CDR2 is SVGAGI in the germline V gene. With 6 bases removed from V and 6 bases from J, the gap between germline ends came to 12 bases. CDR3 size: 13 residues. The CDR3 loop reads CASSSQGTQPQHF. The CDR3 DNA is TGTGCCAGCAGCTCACAAGGTACTCAGCCCCAGCATTTT.

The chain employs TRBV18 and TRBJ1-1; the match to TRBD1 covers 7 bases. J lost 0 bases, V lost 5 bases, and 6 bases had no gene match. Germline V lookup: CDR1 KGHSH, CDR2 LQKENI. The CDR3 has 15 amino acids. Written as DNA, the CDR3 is TGTGCCAGCTCAACCCGGACAGGCTTGAACACTGAAGCTTTCTTT. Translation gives CASSTRTGLNTEAFF.

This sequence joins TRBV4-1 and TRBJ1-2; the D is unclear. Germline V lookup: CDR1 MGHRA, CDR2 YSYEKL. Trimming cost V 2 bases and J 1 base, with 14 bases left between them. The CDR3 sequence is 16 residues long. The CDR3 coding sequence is TGCGCCAGCAGCCAACCTACCGGCACCGTTAACTATGGCTACACCTTC. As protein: CASSQPTGTVNYGYTF.

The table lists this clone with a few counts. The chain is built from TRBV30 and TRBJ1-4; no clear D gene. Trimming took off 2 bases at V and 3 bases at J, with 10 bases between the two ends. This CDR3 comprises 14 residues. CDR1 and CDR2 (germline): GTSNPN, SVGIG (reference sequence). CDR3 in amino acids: CAWSISWANEKLFF. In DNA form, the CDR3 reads TGTGCCTGGAGTATCTCGTGGGCTAATGAAAAACTGTTTTTT.

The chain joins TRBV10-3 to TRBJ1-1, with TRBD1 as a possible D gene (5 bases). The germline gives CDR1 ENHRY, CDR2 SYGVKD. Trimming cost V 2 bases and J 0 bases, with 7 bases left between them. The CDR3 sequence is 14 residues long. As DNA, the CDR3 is TGTGCCATCAGTGAGCGGGGCATGAACACTGAAGCTTTCTTT. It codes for CAISERGMNTEAFF.

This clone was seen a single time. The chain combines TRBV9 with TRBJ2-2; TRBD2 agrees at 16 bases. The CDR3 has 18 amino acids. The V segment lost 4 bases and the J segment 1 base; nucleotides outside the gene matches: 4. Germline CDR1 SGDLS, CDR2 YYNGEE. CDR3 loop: CASSQGLAGGRNTGELFF. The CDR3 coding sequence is TGTGCCAGCAGCCAGGGACTAGCGGGAGGGAGGAACACCGGGGAGCTGTTTTTT.

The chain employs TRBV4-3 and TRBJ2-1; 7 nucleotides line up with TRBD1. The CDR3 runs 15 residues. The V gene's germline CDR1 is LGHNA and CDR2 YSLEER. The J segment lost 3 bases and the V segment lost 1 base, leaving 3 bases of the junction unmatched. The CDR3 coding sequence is TGCGCCAGCAGCCAAGTTGACAGGGTCTACAATGAGCAGTTCTTC. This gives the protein CASSQVDRVYNEQFF.

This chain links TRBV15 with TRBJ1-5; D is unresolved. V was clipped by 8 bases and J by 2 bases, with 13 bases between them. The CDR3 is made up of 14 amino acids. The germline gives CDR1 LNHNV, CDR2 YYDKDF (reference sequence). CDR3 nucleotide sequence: TGTGCCACCGGATACTCAAACGGCAATCAGCCCCAGCATTTT. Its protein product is CATGYSNGNQPQHF. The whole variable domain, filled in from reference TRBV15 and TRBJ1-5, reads DAMVIQNPRYQVTQFGKPVTLSCSQTLNHNVMYWYQQKSSQAPKLLFHYYDKDFNNEADTPDNFQSRRPNTSFCFLDIRSPGLGDTAMYLCATGYSNGNQPQHFGDGTRLSIL.

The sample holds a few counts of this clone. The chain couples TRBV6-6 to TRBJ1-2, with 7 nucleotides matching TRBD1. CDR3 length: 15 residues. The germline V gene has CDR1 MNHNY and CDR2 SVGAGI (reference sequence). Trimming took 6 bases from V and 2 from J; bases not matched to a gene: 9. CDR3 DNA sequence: TGTGCCAGCAGGACGGGACAGAGAGAGAACTATGGCTACACCTTC. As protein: CASRTGQRENYGYTF.

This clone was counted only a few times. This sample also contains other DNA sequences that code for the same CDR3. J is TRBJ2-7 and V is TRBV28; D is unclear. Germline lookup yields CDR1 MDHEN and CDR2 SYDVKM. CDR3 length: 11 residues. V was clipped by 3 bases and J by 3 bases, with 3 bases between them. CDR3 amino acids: CASSFFYEQYF. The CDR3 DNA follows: TGTGCCAGCAGTTTTTTCTACGAGCAGTACTTC. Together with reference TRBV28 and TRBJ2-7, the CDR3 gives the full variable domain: DVKVTQSSRYLVKRTGEKVFLECVQDMDHENMFWYRQDPGLGLRLIYFSYDVKMKEKGDIPEGYSVSREKKERFSLILESASTNQTSMYLCASSFFYEQYFGPGTRLTVT.